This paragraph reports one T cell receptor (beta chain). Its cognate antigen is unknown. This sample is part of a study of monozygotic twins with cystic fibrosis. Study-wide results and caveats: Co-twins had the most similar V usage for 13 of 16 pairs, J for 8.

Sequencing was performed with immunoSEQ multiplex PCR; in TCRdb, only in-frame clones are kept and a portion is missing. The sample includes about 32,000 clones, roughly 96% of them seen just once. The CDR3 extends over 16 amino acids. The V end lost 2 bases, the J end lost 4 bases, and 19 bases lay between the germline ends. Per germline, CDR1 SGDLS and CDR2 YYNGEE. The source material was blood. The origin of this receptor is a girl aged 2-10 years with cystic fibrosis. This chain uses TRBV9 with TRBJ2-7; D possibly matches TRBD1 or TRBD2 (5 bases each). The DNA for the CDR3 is TGTGCCAGCAGCGTTAGAGGGGACCCGGGCCCTTACGAGCAGTACTTC. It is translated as CASSVRGDPGPYEQYF.